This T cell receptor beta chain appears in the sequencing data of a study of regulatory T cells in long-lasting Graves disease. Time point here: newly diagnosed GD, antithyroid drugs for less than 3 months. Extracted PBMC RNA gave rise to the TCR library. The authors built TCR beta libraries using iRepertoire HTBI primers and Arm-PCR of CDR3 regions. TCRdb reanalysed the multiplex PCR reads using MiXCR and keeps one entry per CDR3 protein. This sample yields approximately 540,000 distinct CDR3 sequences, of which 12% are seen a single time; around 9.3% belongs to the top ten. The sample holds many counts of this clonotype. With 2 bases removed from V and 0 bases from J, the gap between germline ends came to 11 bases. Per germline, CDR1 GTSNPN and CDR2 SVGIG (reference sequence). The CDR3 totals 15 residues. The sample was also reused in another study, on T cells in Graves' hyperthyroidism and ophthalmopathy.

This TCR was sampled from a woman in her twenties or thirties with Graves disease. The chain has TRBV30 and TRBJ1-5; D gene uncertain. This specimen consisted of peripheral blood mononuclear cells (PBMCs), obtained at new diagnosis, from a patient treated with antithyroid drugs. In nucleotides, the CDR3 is TGTGCCTGGAGTCCCGGGGAGTATAGCAATCAGCCCCAGCATTTT. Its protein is CAWSPGEYSNQPQHF.